A selection of T cell receptor beta chains follows, all from one sample in a study of Tregs in tolerant kidney transplant recipients. Clones were sequenced by immunoSEQ multiplex PCR, and TCRdb holds only the in-frame ones, with some missing. The table lists about 240,000 clones, roughly four fifths of them singletons. Sequenced input: CD4+ T cells from blood. The receptors originated from a human donor in good health. CDR3s include the opening cysteine and the closing phenylalanine or tryptophan. A D gene is named only where the DNA matches it firmly. Clone sizes are given selectively: once, few, many, or a class where the clone is expanded.

j_gene,d_gene,v_gene,abundance,CDR3aa,CDR3nt
TRBJ2-2,-,TRBV2,-,CASSGYTGELFF,TGTGCCAGCAGCGGGTACACCGGGGAGCTGTTTTTT
TRBJ2-7,-,TRBV6-5,-,CASSRRQLSYEQYF,TGTGCCAGCAGCCGAAGACAGCTCTCCTACGAGCAGTACTTC
TRBJ2-5,-,TRBV7-3,-,CASSDGRGAGETQYF,TGTGCCAGCAGTGATGGTAGGGGGGCCGGAGAGACCCAGTACTTC
TRBJ1-3,-,TRBV18,-,CASSPGRGPGNTIYF,TGTGCCAGCTCACCGGGACGGGGGCCTGGAAACACCATATATTTT
TRBJ2-7,TRBD2,TRBV5-6,-,CASSWLRGINEQYF,TGTGCCAGCAGCTGGTTGCGGGGGATCAACGAGCAGTACTTC
TRBJ1-4,-,TRBV19,-,CASSRRYSSEWRSEKLFF,TGTGCCAGTAGTAGGAGATACTCCTCTGAATGGCGGAGTGAAAAACTGTTTTTT
TRBJ2-5,-,TRBV30,-,CAWSVKGQEVETQYF,TGTGCCTGGAGTGTAAAGGGTCAGGAGGTGGAGACCCAGTACTTC
TRBJ2-1,TRBD1,TRBV29-1,-,CSVKQGGLFF,TGCAGCGTAAAACAGGGGGGTCTGTTCTTC
TRBJ1-3,TRBD1,TRBV19,few,CASSDRGLGNTIYF,TGTGCCAGTAGCGACAGGGGGCTCGGAAACACCATATATTTT
TRBJ2-7,TRBD2,TRBV7-9,-,CASSHPSGGTYEQYF,TGTGCCAGCAGCCACCCTAGCGGGGGGACCTACGAGCAGTACTTC
TRBJ1-5,TRBD1,TRBV4-1,-,CASSQFPTGPYSNQPQHF,TGCGCCAGCAGCCAATTCCCGACAGGGCCCTATAGCAATCAGCCCCAGCATTTT
TRBJ2-5,TRBD2,TRBV19,-,CASSGGSGLAGETQYF,TGTGCCAGTAGTGGGGGGTCGGGACTAGCAGGCGAGACCCAGTACTTC
TRBJ2-1,TRBD2,TRBV14,few,CASSPSLSGGAVEQFF,TGTGCCAGCAGCCCTTCCCTGAGCGGGGGGGCCGTTGAGCAGTTCTTC
TRBJ2-5,TRBD2,TRBV4-2,-,CASSRMVLAGGEETQYF,TGTGCCAGCAGCCGGATGGTACTAGCGGGGGGGGAAGAGACCCAGTACTTC
TRBJ2-7,-,TRBV20-1,-,CSGQGAYEQYF,TGCAGTGGGCAGGGTGCCTACGAGCAGTACTTC
TRBJ2-1,-,TRBV18,-,CASSPPNADEQFF,TGTGCCAGCTCACCACCGAACGCGGATGAGCAGTTCTTC
TRBJ1-4,-,TRBV11-2,few,CASSLEDGNNEKLFF,TGTGCCAGCAGCTTAGAGGACGGAAATAATGAAAAACTGTTTTTT
TRBJ2-7,-,TRBV14,few,CASSMAAYEQYF,TGTGCCAGCAGCATGGCAGCCTACGAGCAGTACTTC
TRBJ1-5,-,TRBV5-1,-,CASSLIGRQSGSNQPQHF,TGCGCCAGCAGCTTGATAGGGCGGCAGTCGGGGAGCAATCAGCCCCAGCATTTT
TRBJ1-1,-,TRBV7-3,-,CASSLQGQNTEAFF,TGTGCCAGCAGCTTACAGGGACAGAACACTGAAGCTTTCTTT
TRBJ2-5,TRBD2,TRBV5-6,once,CASSLWASGGIETQYF,TGTGCCAGCAGCTTGTGGGCTAGCGGGGGGATTGAGACCCAGTACTTC
TRBJ1-2,TRBD1,TRBV6-5,-,CASSYRDRPYYGYTF,TGTGCCAGCAGTTACCGGGACAGGCCCTACTATGGCTACACCTTC
TRBJ1-2,TRBD1,TRBV7-9,-,CASSPGQGFDYGYTF,TGTGCCAGCAGCCCCGGACAGGGGTTTGACTATGGCTACACCTTC
TRBJ1-1,-,TRBV30,-,CAWSRQTEAFF,TGTGCCTGGAGCCGGCAAACTGAAGCTTTCTTT
TRBJ2-7,-,TRBV7-9,-,CASSSGLGAGTSYEQYF,TGTGCCAGCAGCTCCGGTCTCGGGGCGGGGACCTCCTACGAGCAGTACTTC
TRBJ1-4,-,TRBV2,-,CASSAEAMLLDRQGVSF,TGTGCCAGCAGCGCGGAAGCCATGCTTCTTGACAGGCAGGGAGTCTCTTTT
TRBJ1-1,-,TRBV18,-,CASSPDGNTEAFF,TGTGCCAGCTCACCCGACGGGAACACTGAAGCTTTCTTT
TRBJ2-7,TRBD2,TRBV4-1,-,CASSLGGAGSREQYF,TGCGCCAGCAGCCTGGGAGGAGCGGGATCACGCGAGCAGTACTTC
TRBJ2-1,-,TRBV11-3,-,CASSSRGAGGNEQFF,TGTGCCAGCAGCTCCAGAGGGGCTGGTGGGAATGAGCAGTTCTTC
TRBJ1-5,-,TRBV7-8,-,CASSLGQGSNQPQHF,TGTGCCAGCAGCTTAGGTCAGGGGAGCAATCAGCCCCAGCATTTT
TRBJ2-1,TRBD2,TRBV7-3,-,CASSLTLAGGRNEQFF,TGTGCCAGCAGCTTAACCCTAGCGGGGGGGCGGAATGAGCAGTTCTTC
TRBJ2-1,-,TRBV21-1,once,CASSDELGAREQFF,TGTGCCAGCAGCGATGAGCTGGGGGCTCGGGAGCAGTTCTTC
TRBJ1-1,-,TRBV21-1,-,CASSPDRVLNTEAFF,TGTGCCAGCAGCCCGGACAGAGTCCTGAACACTGAAGCTTTCTTT
TRBJ1-1,TRBD1,TRBV18,-,CASSPGGEEEAFF,TGTGCCAGCTCCCCAGGGGGGGAAGAGGAAGCTTTCTTT
TRBJ2-5,TRBD1,TRBV5-1,few,CASSPGTAQETQYF,TGCGCCAGCAGCCCCGGGACAGCCCAAGAGACCCAGTACTTC
TRBJ1-1,TRBD1,TRBV5-1,-,CASSLRGGQSYTEAFF,TGCGCCAGCAGCTTGCGGGGGGGACAGTCTTACACTGAAGCTTTCTTT
TRBJ2-7,TRBD1,TRBV27,once,CASSSGDAGTGPKQYF,TGTGCCAGCAGTTCGGGAGACGCCGGGACAGGCCCCAAGCAGTACTTC
TRBJ2-7,TRBD1,TRBV6-6,-,CASSDTGGSNEQYF,TGTGCCAGCAGTGATACAGGGGGCTCCAACGAGCAGTACTTC
TRBJ2-3,TRBD2,TRBV15,-,CATSTRLAGADTQYF,TGTGCCACCAGCACAAGGCTAGCGGGGGCAGATACGCAGTATTTT
TRBJ1-5,TRBD1,TRBV2,once,CASSGVTGGGQPQHF,TGTGCCAGCAGTGGGGTGACAGGGGGCGGTCAGCCCCAGCATTTT